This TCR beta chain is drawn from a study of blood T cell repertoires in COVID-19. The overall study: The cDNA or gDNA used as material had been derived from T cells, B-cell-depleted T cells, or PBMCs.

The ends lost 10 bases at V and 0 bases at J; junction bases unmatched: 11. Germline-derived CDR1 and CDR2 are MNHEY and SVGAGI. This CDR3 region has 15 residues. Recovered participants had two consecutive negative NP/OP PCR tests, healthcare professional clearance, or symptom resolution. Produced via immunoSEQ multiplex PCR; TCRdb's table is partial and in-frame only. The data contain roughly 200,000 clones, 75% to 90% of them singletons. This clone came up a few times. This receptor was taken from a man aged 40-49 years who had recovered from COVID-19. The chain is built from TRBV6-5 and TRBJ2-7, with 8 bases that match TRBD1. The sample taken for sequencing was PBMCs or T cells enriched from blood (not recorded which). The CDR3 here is CATWTGRSSSYEQYF. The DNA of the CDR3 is TGTGCCACCTGGACAGGGCGGTCGAGCTCCTACGAGCAGTACTTC.